The clone carrying this T cell receptor beta chain was detected only a few times. The antigen is not known. The data originate from a study of T cells in Graves' hyperthyroidism and ophthalmopathy. Study-level information: Sampling of peripheral blood happened at initial diagnosis, prior to any treatment.

Study findings and constraints: Ophthalmopathy could be told apart from stable hyperthyroidism with a 13 V-J model.

Diagnoses rested on clinical symptoms, serum thyroxine and TRAb, thyroid ultrasound and orbital computed tomography. V was shortened by 4 bases and J by 3 bases, with 19 bases between the two germline ends. This CDR3 spans 17 amino acids. TCR beta CDR3 regions were amplified from RNA transcripts. Initially, a first-round RT-PCR of the TCR CDR3 employed the HTBI primer set. TCRdb passed the multiplex PCR reads through MiXCR, listing each CDR3 protein once. Of about 760,000 distinct CDR3 sequences in the sample, approximately 40% were seen once. The TCR comes from a woman between 35 and 50 years old with Graves' hyperthyroidism. The V and J genes are TRBV12-3 or TRBV12-4 and TRBJ1-5; TRBD1 might be the D (5 bases). Input material: blood. The CDR3 loop is CASSSAVGGADNQPQHF. The DNA for the CDR3 is TGTGCCAGCAGTTCAGCCGTGGGAGGGGCAGACAATCAGCCCCAGCATTTT.